This TCR beta chain is from a study of graft-versus-host responses after intestinal transplantation. Worth noting for this clone: Its antigen is as yet unknown.

Notes on the study in general: GvH clonotypes were identified within recipient marrow, with a subset emerging first in ileum or blood.

Unmatched junction bases numbered 6, after V lost 2 bases and J lost 2 bases. The CDR3 is 16 amino acids. CDR1 LNHDA and CDR2 SQIVND come from the germline V gene (reference sequence). Profiling relied on immunoSEQ multiplex PCR, and the TCRdb table lists in-frame clones only, not all of them. The sample gives about 70,000 clones, 90% of which show up once; 1.3% is in the top ten. The clonotype comes from a human donor who received an intestinal transplant. The J gene is TRBJ1-1, the V gene TRBV19, with 9 bases lining up with TRBD1. This specimen consisted of unstimulated CD8+ T cells sorted from spleen or lymph node cells, obtained before intestinal transplant. The CDR3, as DNA: TGTGCCAGTAGTATAAGGACAGGGGCCGTAAACACTGAAGCTTTCTTT. Its translation: CASSIRTGAVNTEAFF.